Below, 10 T cell receptor beta chains from the same sample are listed, as sequenced in a study of beta chain features in type 1 diabetes. No cognate antigen is known for these TCRs. Study-level points and caveats: Moderately but significantly shorter TCRB CDR3s were found in Type 1 diabetes patients in all four CD4+ subsets.

Expressed TCRB transcripts were sequenced because the isolated RNA had all been reverse transcribed beforehand. Here immunoSEQ multiplex PCR was the method, and the copy in TCRdb shows in-frame clones only, minus some. Among 600,000 to 700,000 clones listed, 9.5% to 15% were seen once. Sequencing used naive CD4+ T cells from blood. Receptor source: a man aged 30-40 years with type 1 diabetes.

This clone was seen only a few times. This chain connects TRBV5-4 to TRBJ2-3; TRBD2 might be the D (6 bases). Trimming removed 0 bases from V and 2 bases from J, with 10 bases in between. Per the germline V gene, CDR1 is SGHNT and CDR2 is YYREEE (reference sequence). The CDR3 is 15 residues long. CDR3 protein: CASSLGSGHTDTQYF. CDR3 DNA sequence: TGTGCCAGCAGCTTGGGTAGCGGACACACAGATACGCAGTATTTT.

This rearrangement joins TRBV13 to TRBJ2-7; D gene uncertain. Trimming shortened V by 5 bases and J by 0 bases, and 11 bases separated the two germline ends. The germline V gene encodes CDR1 PRHDT and CDR2 FYEKMQ (reference sequence). This CDR3 spans 14 amino acids. Here the CDR3 reads CASSLGPDSYEQYF. In DNA form, the CDR3 reads TGTGCCAGCAGCCTTGGGCCTGACTCCTACGAGCAGTACTTC. Supplemented by reference TRBV13 and TRBJ2-7, the full variable domain reads AAGVIQSPRHLIKEKRETATLKCYPIPRHDTVYWYQQGPGQDPQFLISFYEKMQSDKGSIPDRFSAQQFSDYHSELNMSSLELGDSALYFCASSLGPDSYEQYFGPGTRLTVT.

The CDR3 region is CASSIPGQIYTEAFF. CDR3 in DNA: TGTGCCAGCAGCATTCCGGGACAGATATACACTGAAGCTTTCTTT. This rearrangement joins TRBV21-1 to TRBJ1-1; no DNA check was done on the table's D call, TRBD1. TRBV21-1 is noted as a pseudogene. CDR3 size: 15 residues.

This clone has only a few counts. This sequence joins TRBV6-6 and TRBJ2-1; D unresolved. The CDR3 runs 14 residues. Trimming took 4 bases from V and 7 from J, leaving 14 bases between them. From germline, CDR1 is MNHNY and CDR2 SVGAGI (reference sequence). The CDR3 protein is CASSLPRSQNEQFF. The CDR3 coding sequence is TGTGCCAGCAGTTTGCCCAGGAGCCAGAATGAGCAGTTCTTC.

This clone was found a few times. The J gene is TRBJ2-2, the V gene TRBV27, with a tentative D call TRBD1 (7 bases). Germline CDR1 is MNHEY and CDR2 is SMNVEV (reference sequence). V was pared by 4 bases and J by 2 bases, with 11 bases between. The CDR3 length is 15 residues. The CDR3 loop is CASSWQGGNTGELFF. CDR3 nucleotides: TGTGCCAGCAGTTGGCAGGGGGGCAACACCGGGGAGCTGTTTTTT.

The chain links TRBV11-3 to TRBJ1-2; 10 bases agree with TRBD1. The ends lost 5 bases at V and 8 bases at J; junction bases unmatched: 11. There are 15 residues in the CDR3. Germline values: CDR1 SGHNT, CDR2 YENEEA. The CDR3 protein is CASSPTGGWSSGYTF. CDR3 DNA: TGTGCCAGCAGCCCGACAGGGGGCTGGTCGAGCGGCTACACCTTC.

The chain has TRBV27 and TRBJ2-1; no clear D gene. The CDR3 contains 15 residues. V lost 4 bases to trimming and J lost 5 bases, with 15 bases between them. Germline values: CDR1 MNHEY, CDR2 SMNVEV (reference sequence). The CDR3 nucleotides read TGTGCCAGCAGTTCCCGGGTGGCGAATAACAATGAGCAGTTCTTC. It translates to CASSSRVANNNEQFF.

The chain carries TRBV5-6 and TRBJ2-5; D unresolved. Germline V lookup: CDR1 SGHDT, CDR2 YYEEEE. V was trimmed by 1 base and J by 4 bases, leaving 11 bases between them. The CDR3 is 14 residues long. The CDR3 nucleotides are TGTGCCAGCAGCTTGCTCCTAACCGGAGAGACCCAGTACTTC. The encoded protein is CASSLLLTGETQYF. The full variable domain, its missing parts supplied by reference TRBV5-6 and TRBJ2-5, is DAGVTQSPTHLIKTRGQQVTLRCSPKSGHDTVSWYQQALGQGPQFIFQYYEEEERQRGNFPDRFSGHQFPNYSSELNVNALLLGDSALYLCASSLLLTGETQYFGPGTRLLVL.

The CDR3 DNA follows: TGTGCCAGCACAGGGTCTACGGAGTTTGCAAAACTGTTTTTT. Its translation: CASTGSTEFAKLFF. The gene calls are TRBV2 and TRBJ1-4; TRBD1 is a possible D gene (5 bases). Germline V gene lookup returns CDR1 SNHLY and CDR2 FYNNEI. The CDR3 consists of 14 residues. Trimming shortened V by 7 bases and J by 10 bases, and 19 bases separated the two germline ends.

This clone was observed a handful of times. V gene TRBV6-5 combines with J gene TRBJ2-5, with 11 bases aligning to TRBD2. V lost 7 bases, J lost 5 bases, and 9 bases stayed unmatched. The germline gives CDR1 MNHEY, CDR2 SVGAGI. The CDR3 is made up of 15 amino acids. The CDR3 sequence: CASTNLAGGKETQYF. In DNA form, the CDR3 reads TGTGCCAGCACGAACTTAGCGGGGGGGAAGGAGACCCAGTACTTC.